The 10 T cell receptor beta chains below come from one sample, sequenced in a study of cytomegalovirus exposure and HLA in healthy donors. The PCR used 60 Vbeta and 13 Jbeta primers. TCRdb's copy holds only in-frame clones and misses some; the assay was immunoSEQ multiplex PCR. The table lists approximately 190,000 clones, more than 75% of them singletons. Sequences were obtained from PBMCs. These receptors all come from a woman under 30 in good health and CMV-seronegative.

The chain is built from TRBV5-1 and TRBJ2-3; D unclear. The CDR3 totals 16 residues. CDR1 and CDR2 (germline): SGHRS, YFSETQ. V dropped 0 bases and J dropped 3 bases, with 14 bases sitting between them. The CDR3 loop reads CASSLANLGSTDTQYF. In DNA, the CDR3 is TGCGCCAGCAGCTTGGCCAATCTAGGTTCTACAGATACGCAGTATTTT.

This chain uses TRBV18 with TRBJ2-3; 8 bases line up with TRBD2. The CDR3 covers 14 residues. Germline-derived CDR1 and CDR2 are KGHSH and LQKENI. Germline trimming cut 8 bases from V and 1 base from J; bases unmatched to any gene: 5. CDR3 nucleotide sequence: TGTGCCAGCGCCCAGACTAGCGGCACAGATACGCAGTATTTT. Protein product: CASAQTSGTDTQYF.

This clone turned up a few times. The rearrangement uses TRBV2 and TRBJ1-1, with D possibly matching TRBD1 (6 bases). The CDR3 has 13 amino acids. Looked up from germline, CDR1 is SNHLY and CDR2 is FYNNEI. V dropped 10 bases and J dropped 0 bases, with 12 bases sitting between them. The chain's CDR3 is CAIQGGVNTEAFF. CDR3 bases: TGTGCCATCCAAGGGGGGGTGAACACTGAAGCTTTCTTT. Variable domain in full (rest from reference TRBV2 and TRBJ1-1): EPEVTQTPSHQVTQMGQEVILRCVPISNHLYFYWYRQILGQKVEFLVSFYNNEISEKSEIFDDQFSVERPDGSNFTLKIRSTKLEDSAMYFCAIQGGVNTEAFFGQGTRLTVV.

J is TRBJ1-5 and V is TRBV6-6; 9 bases align to TRBD1. There are 14 residues in the CDR3. Germline trimming cut 4 bases from V and 7 bases from J; bases unmatched to any gene: 5. Germline assignment: CDR1 MNHNY and CDR2 SVGAGI (reference sequence). CDR3 nucleotides: TGTGCCAGCAGTTCGGGACAGGGAAGGCAGCCCCAGCATTTT. This encodes CASSSGQGRQPQHF.

This clone was recorded once. This rearrangement joins TRBV7-9 to TRBJ2-1; D unresolved. Trimming left V 0 bases short and J 3 bases short, with 15 bases between. The V gene's germline CDR1 is SEHNR and CDR2 FQNEAQ (reference sequence). This CDR3 region has 17 residues. CDR3: CASSLARTLIDYNEQFF. In DNA, the CDR3 is TGTGCCAGCAGCTTAGCTCGAACTCTAATCGACTACAATGAGCAGTTCTTC.

In this sample, this clone turned up a few times. The chain links TRBV19 to TRBJ1-2; 7 bases are shared with TRBD1. V lost 6 bases to trimming and J lost 4 bases; unmatched junction nucleotides: 11. This CDR3 is built from 15 residues. Germline CDR1 and CDR2: LNHDA and SQIVND (reference sequence). This chain's CDR3 is CASSLQPDRAYGYTF. The CDR3 coding sequence is TGTGCCAGTAGCCTCCAACCCGACAGGGCCTATGGCTACACCTTC.

The rearrangement links TRBV7-3 to TRBJ1-2, with 10 bases identical to TRBD1. Trimming cost V 4 bases and J 8 bases; bases outside gene matches: 7. This CDR3 region has 14 residues. Germline V gives CDR1 SGHTA, CDR2 FQGTGA. The CDR3 is CASSYSTGGEGYTF. The CDR3 DNA reads as TGTGCCAGCAGCTACTCGACAGGGGGCGAAGGCTACACCTTC.

This chain joins TRBV27 and TRBJ2-7; 9 nucleotides line up with TRBD1. The germline gives CDR1 MNHEY, CDR2 SMNVEV (reference sequence). The V and J ends lost 6 bases and 5 bases, in that order; junction bases with no gene match: 8. This CDR3 comprises 14 residues. This chain's CDR3 is CASSRGTGTHEQYF. The CDR3 coding sequence is TGTGCCAGCAGCCGAGGGACAGGGACCCACGAGCAGTACTTC.

The chain recombines TRBV2 with TRBJ1-1; D might be TRBD1 (6 bases). Germline CDR1 is SNHLY and CDR2 is FYNNEI. Trimming took off 6 bases at V and 1 base at J, with 9 bases between the two ends. This CDR3 contains 13 residues. CDR3 bases: TGTGCCAGCAGCGGACAGCAGAACACTGAAGCTTTCTTT. Translating it yields CASSGQQNTEAFF.

V gene TRBV6-5 combines with J gene TRBJ1-6, with 10 bases aligning to TRBD1. CDR3 length equals 14 residues. After removal of 6 bases from V and 8 bases from J, the junction contained 4 bases not matched to a gene. The germline gives CDR1 MNHEY, CDR2 SVGAGI. The CDR3 bases are TGTGCCAGCAGAACGACAGGGGGCGATTCACCCCTCCACTTT. Its translation is CASRTTGGDSPLHF.